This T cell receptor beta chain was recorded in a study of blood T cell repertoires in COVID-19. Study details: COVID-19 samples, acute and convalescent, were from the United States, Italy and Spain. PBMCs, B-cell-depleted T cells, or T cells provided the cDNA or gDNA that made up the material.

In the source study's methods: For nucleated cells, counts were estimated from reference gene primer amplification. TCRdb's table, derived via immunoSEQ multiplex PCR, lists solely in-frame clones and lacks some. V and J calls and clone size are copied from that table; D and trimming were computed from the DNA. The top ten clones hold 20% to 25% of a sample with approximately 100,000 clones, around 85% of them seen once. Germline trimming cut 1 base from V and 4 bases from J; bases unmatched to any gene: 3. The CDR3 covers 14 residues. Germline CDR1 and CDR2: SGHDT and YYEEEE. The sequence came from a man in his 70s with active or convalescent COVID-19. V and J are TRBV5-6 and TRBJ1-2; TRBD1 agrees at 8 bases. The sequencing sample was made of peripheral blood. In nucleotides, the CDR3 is TGTGCCAGCAGCTTGTATGACAGGGGCTATGGCTACACCTTC. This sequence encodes CASSLYDRGYGYTF. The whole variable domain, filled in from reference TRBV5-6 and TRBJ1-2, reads DAGVTQSPTHLIKTRGQQVTLRCSPKSGHDTVSWYQQALGQGPQFIFQYYEEEERQRGNFPDRFSGHQFPNYSSELNVNALLLGDSALYLCASSLYDRGYGYTFGSGTRLTVV.